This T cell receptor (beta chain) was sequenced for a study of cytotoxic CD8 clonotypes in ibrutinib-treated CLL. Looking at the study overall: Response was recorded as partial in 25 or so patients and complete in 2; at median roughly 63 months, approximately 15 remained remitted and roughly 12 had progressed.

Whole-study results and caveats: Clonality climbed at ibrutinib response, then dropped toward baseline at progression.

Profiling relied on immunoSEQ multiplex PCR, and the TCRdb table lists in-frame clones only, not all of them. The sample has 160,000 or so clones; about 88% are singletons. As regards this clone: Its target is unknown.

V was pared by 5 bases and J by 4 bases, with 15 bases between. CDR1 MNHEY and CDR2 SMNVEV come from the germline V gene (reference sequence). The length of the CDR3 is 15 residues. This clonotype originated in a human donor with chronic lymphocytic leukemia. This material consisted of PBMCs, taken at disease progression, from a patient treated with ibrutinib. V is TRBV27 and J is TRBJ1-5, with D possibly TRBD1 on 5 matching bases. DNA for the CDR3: TGTGCCAGCAGTCCTCTTCGCCAGGGAAATCAGCCCCAGCATTTT. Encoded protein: CASSPLRQGNQPQHF.